This T cell receptor beta chain appears in the sequencing data of a study of blood T cell repertoires in COVID-19. Overall study context: The origin of the acute and convalescent COVID-19 samples was the United States, Italy and Spain. The analysed material was cDNA or gDNA that came from T cells, B-cell-depleted T cells, or PBMCs.

Authors' data handling: How many nucleated cells were present was estimated from reference gene primer amplification. The method was immunoSEQ multiplex PCR; TCRdb's version includes in-frame clones alone and lacks a portion of them. V and J calls and clone size are as listed in that table; D and trimming were resolved from the DNA. The repertoire holds 110,000 to 150,000 clones, with under 80% as singletons. The specimen sequenced was peripheral blood. The TCR comes from a man between 60 and 70 years old with acute or convalescent COVID-19.

The CDR3 region has the DNA TGTGCCAGCAGGTCCGGGAGGGTGGCCTACAATGAGCAGTTCTTC. This gives the protein CASRSGRVAYNEQFF. The chain joins TRBV2 to TRBJ2-1; 8 positions agree with TRBD2. V gave up 6 bases and J gave up 2 bases; unmatched junction bases: 6. This CDR3 has 15 residues. Germline V gives CDR1 SNHLY, CDR2 FYNNEI.